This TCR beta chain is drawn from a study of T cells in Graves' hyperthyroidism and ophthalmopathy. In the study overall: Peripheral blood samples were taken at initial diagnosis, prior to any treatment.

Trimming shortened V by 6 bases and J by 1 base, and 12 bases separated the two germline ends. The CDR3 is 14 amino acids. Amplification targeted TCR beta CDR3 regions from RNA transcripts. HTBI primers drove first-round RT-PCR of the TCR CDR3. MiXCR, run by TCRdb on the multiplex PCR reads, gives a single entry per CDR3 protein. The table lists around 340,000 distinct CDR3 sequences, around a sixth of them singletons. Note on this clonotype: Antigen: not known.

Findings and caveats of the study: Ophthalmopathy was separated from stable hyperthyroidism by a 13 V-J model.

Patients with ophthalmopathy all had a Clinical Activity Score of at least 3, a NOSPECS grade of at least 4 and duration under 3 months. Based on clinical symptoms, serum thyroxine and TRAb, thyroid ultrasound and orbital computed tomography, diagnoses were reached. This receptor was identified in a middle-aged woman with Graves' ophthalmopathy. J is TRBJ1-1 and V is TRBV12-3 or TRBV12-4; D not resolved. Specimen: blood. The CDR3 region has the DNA TGTGCCAGCAGGCATGAGGTCACGAACACTGAAGCTTTCTTT. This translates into CASRHEVTNTEAFF.